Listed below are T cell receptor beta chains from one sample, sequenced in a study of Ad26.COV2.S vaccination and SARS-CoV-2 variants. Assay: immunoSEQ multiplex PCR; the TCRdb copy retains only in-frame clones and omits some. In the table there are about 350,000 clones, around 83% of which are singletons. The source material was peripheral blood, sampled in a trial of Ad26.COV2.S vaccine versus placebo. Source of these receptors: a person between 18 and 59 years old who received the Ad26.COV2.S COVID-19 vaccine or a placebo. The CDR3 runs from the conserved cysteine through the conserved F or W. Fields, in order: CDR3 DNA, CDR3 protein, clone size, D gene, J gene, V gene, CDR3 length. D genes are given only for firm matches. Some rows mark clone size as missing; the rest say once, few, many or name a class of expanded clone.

TGCGCCAGCAGCCAAGAATGGGGGTGGGAGCAGTACTTC	CASSQEWGWEQYF	.	.	TRBJ2-7	TRBV4-1	13
TGTGCCAGCTCACCATATACAACAGGTCCGTCTGGGGCCAACGTCCTGACTTTC	CASSPYTTGPSGANVLTF	.	.	TRBJ2-6	TRBV18	18
TGTGCCAGCAGCTTGGACAGGAAAAGTACGAGGGAGTACTTC	CASSLDRKSTREYF	.	.	TRBJ2-7	TRBV5-5	14
TGTGCCAGCAGCCCCAGCCGGGGGGAGAAGTCCTACAATGAGCAGTTCTTC	CASSPSRGEKSYNEQFF	.	TRBD2	TRBJ2-1	TRBV3-1/TRBV3-2	17
TGTGCCAGCAGCTTGGTTGGGGGAGGGCCGTACGAGCAGTACTTC	CASSLVGGGPYEQYF	.	TRBD2	TRBJ2-7	TRBV5-6	15
TGCGCCAGCAGCCCGGGGACAGGGAACACTGAAGCTTTCTTT	CASSPGTGNTEAFF	.	TRBD1	TRBJ1-1	TRBV5-1	14
TGCAGCGTCGAGGGACCTACAAACACTGAAGCTTTCTTT	CSVEGPTNTEAFF	.	.	TRBJ1-1	TRBV29-1	13
TGTGCCAGCAGCTTTAGAGCGGGCGTAACGTTCAGCACAGATACGCAGTATTTT	CASSFRAGVTFSTDTQYF	.	.	TRBJ2-3	TRBV9	18
TGTGCCAGCAGCTTAGCGTATGCTAGCGGGGGGGCCGGGCAGTTCTTC	CASSLAYASGGAGQFF	.	TRBD2	TRBJ2-1	TRBV7-2	16
TGTGCCAGCAGCTTAGTTGGGGGTGGTACTGAAGCTTTCTTT	CASSLVGGGTEAFF	.	.	TRBJ1-1	TRBV7-9	14
TGTGCCAGCAGTGACGCAGGGGGTATCTACGAGCAGTACTTC	CASSDAGGIYEQYF	.	TRBD1	TRBJ2-7	TRBV6-1	14
TGTGCCAGCAGGGGGGAAACTGAAGCTTTCTTT	CASRGETEAFF	few	.	TRBJ1-1	TRBV7-8	11
TGTGCCACCTTGAGTCAGGGGCTCTATGGCTACACCTTC	CATLSQGLYGYTF	.	.	TRBJ1-2	TRBV28	13
TGCGCCAGCAGCCAAGGAGGGGGGAGTTACAATGAGCAGTTCTTC	CASSQGGGSYNEQFF	.	.	TRBJ2-1	TRBV4-3	15